These 29 T cell receptor beta chains came from one sample sequenced in a study of cytomegalovirus exposure and HLA in healthy donors. The PCR used 60 Vbeta and 13 Jbeta primers. TCRdb's table, derived via immunoSEQ multiplex PCR, lists solely in-frame clones and lacks some. Of 100,000 to 150,000 clones listed, roughly four fifths were seen once; the top ten hold about 4%. Source material: PBMCs. The receptor set was obtained from a woman aged 50 to 60 in good health and CMV-seropositive.

The table lists this clone with a few counts. The chain employs TRBV5-1 and TRBJ2-3; D is perhaps TRBD2 (5 bases). Trimming shortened V by 2 bases and J by 0 bases, and 10 bases separated the two germline ends. The CDR3 is 15 residues long. The V gene's germline CDR1 is SGHRS and CDR2 YFSETQ. The CDR3 region is CASSFDGLSTDTQYF. The CDR3, as DNA: TGCGCCAGCAGCTTCGATGGACTCAGCACAGATACGCAGTATTTT. Together with reference TRBV5-1 and TRBJ2-3, the CDR3 gives the full variable domain: KAGVTQTPRYLIKTRGQQVTLSCSPISGHRSVSWYQQTPGQGLQFLFEYFSETQRNKGNFPGRFSGRQFSNSRSEMNVSTLELGDSALYLCASSFDGLSTDTQYFGPGTRLTVL.

The gene calls are TRBV27 and TRBJ2-3, with 12 bases aligning to TRBD2. The J segment lost 2 bases and the V segment lost 3 bases, leaving 12 bases of the junction unmatched. The CDR3 has 19 amino acids. CDR1 is MNHEY and CDR2 is SMNVEV in the germline V gene (reference sequence). CDR3 sequence reads: CASSFRTSTSGGSTDTQYF. Here the CDR3 DNA reads TGTGCCAGCAGTTTTCGGACCTCCACTAGCGGGGGGTCCACAGATACGCAGTATTTT.

This clone has only a few counts. The chain links TRBV5-1 to TRBJ2-5, with 7 nucleotides matching TRBD1. Germline assignment: CDR1 SGHRS and CDR2 YFSETQ. CDR3 length: 14 amino acids. The V segment lost 0 bases and the J segment 5 bases; nucleotides outside the gene matches: 4. CDR3 in amino acids: CASSLDRGGETQYF. The CDR3 bases are TGCGCCAGCAGCTTGGACAGGGGTGGGGAGACCCAGTACTTC.

The chain has TRBV7-9 and TRBJ2-3; D not resolved. Germline-derived CDR1 and CDR2 are SEHNR and FQNEAQ (reference sequence). Trimming took off 1 base at V and 2 bases at J, with 13 bases between the two ends. The CDR3 is 16 amino acids. CDR3: CASSLGLLPNTDTQYF. The CDR3 region has the DNA TGTGCCAGCAGCTTAGGCCTCTTACCTAACACAGATACGCAGTATTTT. Full variable domain (rest looked up from reference TRBV7-9 and TRBJ2-3): DTGVSQNPRHKITKRGQNVTFRCDPISEHNRLYWYRQTLGQGPEFLTYFQNEAQLEKSRLLSDRFSAERPKGSFSTLEIQRTEQGDSAMYLCASSLGLLPNTDTQYFGPGTRLTVL.

The chain couples TRBV19 to TRBJ1-4; a possible D gene is TRBD1 (5 bases). The CDR3 length is 11 residues. The V end was cut by 9 bases, the J end by 7 bases, with 9 bases between. The germline gives CDR1 LNHDA, CDR2 SQIVND (reference sequence). CDR3 region: CASGGFEKLFF. In DNA, the CDR3 is TGTGCCAGCGGGGGTTTTGAAAAACTGTTTTTT.

V gene TRBV5-6 combines with J gene TRBJ2-1; 8 bases are shared with TRBD2. V gave up 0 bases and J gave up 6 bases; unmatched junction bases: 8. The CDR3 spans 16 residues. Germline CDR1 reads SGHDT; CDR2 reads YYEEEE. The CDR3, as DNA: TGTGCCAGCAGCTTGGTTCTCCGGGGGGGCGTCAATGAGCAGTTCTTC. Translated: CASSLVLRGGVNEQFF.

This chain connects TRBV5-1 to TRBJ2-3; 7 bases are shared with TRBD1. The CDR3 length is 18 residues. Germline V gives CDR1 SGHRS, CDR2 YFSETQ. J was trimmed by 0 bases and V by 3 bases; bases with no gene match: 13. The CDR3 sequence is CASSSGQSYSSSTDTQYF. The DNA for the CDR3 is TGCGCCAGCAGCTCGGGACAGTCCTACTCTTCTAGCACAGATACGCAGTATTTT. Full variable domain (outside the CDR3, taken from reference TRBV5-1 and TRBJ2-3): KAGVTQTPRYLIKTRGQQVTLSCSPISGHRSVSWYQQTPGQGLQFLFEYFSETQRNKGNFPGRFSGRQFSNSRSEMNVSTLELGDSALYLCASSSGQSYSSSTDTQYFGPGTRLTVL.

This clone has just a few counts. The chain uses TRBV2 and TRBJ1-5, with a possible D match to TRBD1 (5 bases). This CDR3 comprises 13 residues. CDR1 and CDR2 (germline): SNHLY, FYNNEI. The V gene lost 4 bases and the J gene lost 6 bases, with 10 bases spanning the gap. The CDR3 here is CASSAQGSQPQHF. The CDR3 bases are TGTGCCAGCAGTGCCCAGGGAAGTCAGCCCCAGCATTTT.

As regards this clone: A junction boundary mismatches the germline segment, possibly from a read error. The chain joins TRBV5-4 to TRBJ2-7, with D possibly TRBD1 on 6 matching bases. There are 15 residues in the CDR3. The germline gives CDR1 SGHNT, CDR2 YYREEE (reference sequence). CDR3 protein: CAGSLDGTPSYEQYF. CDR3 nucleotide sequence: TGTGCCGGCAGCTTGGATGGGACACCCTCCTACGAGCAGTACTTC. Full variable domain (missing parts from reference TRBV5-4 and TRBJ2-7): ETGVTQSPTHLIKTRGQQVTLRCSSQSGHNTVSWYQQALGQGPQFIFQYYREEENGRGNFPPRFSGLQFPNYSSELNVNALELDDSALYLCAGSLDGTPSYEQYFGPGTRLTVT.

The rearrangement links TRBV6-6 to TRBJ2-1; D call uncertain. In germline, CDR1 is MNHNY, CDR2 SVGAGI (reference sequence). Trimming removed 5 bases from V and 10 bases from J, with 12 bases in between. The CDR3 consists of 12 residues. The CDR3 spells CASSPRLNEQFF. Written as DNA, the CDR3 is TGTGCCAGCAGTCCTAGGTTGAACGAGCAGTTCTTC.

This chain uses TRBV11-2 with TRBJ2-4; 7 bases match TRBD1. From germline, CDR1 is SGHAT and CDR2 FQNNGV. CDR3 size: 16 residues. V trimming: 3 bases; J trimming: 1 base; junction bases outside the gene matches: 6. CDR3 sequence (DNA): TGTGCCAGCAGCTTCACAGGGGTTGGGGCCAAAAACATTCAGTACTTC. Translating gives CASSFTGVGAKNIQYF. Filled out from reference TRBV11-2 and TRBJ2-4, the complete variable domain reads EAGVAQSPRYKIIEKRQSVAFWCNPISGHATLYWYQQILGQGPKLLIQFQNNGVVDDSQLPKDRFSAERLKGVDSTLKIQPAKLEDSAVYLCASSFTGVGAKNIQYFGAGTRLSVL.

V is TRBV9 and J is TRBJ2-5, with a tentative D call TRBD2 (5 bases). The germline V and J ends were trimmed by 1 base and 1 base, with 11 bases remaining between them. CDR1 SGDLS and CDR2 YYNGEE come from the germline V gene. CDR3 size: 15 residues. The CDR3 sequence: CASSVWEGLQETQYF. In nucleotides, the CDR3 is TGTGCCAGCAGCGTATGGGAAGGACTCCAAGAGACCCAGTACTTC.

The V call is TRBV11-2, the J call TRBJ2-1; 16 bases line up with TRBD2. CDR1 is SGHAT and CDR2 is FQNNGV in the germline V gene. This CDR3 contains 19 residues. The ends lost 5 bases at V and 7 bases at J; junction bases unmatched: 14. The CDR3 bases are TGTGCCAGCAGCAAGGGACTAGCGGGGGGGCCTGGGATTCTTAATGAGCAGTTCTTC. Protein sequence: CASSKGLAGGPGILNEQFF.

The genes are TRBV10-3 and TRBJ2-5, with 9 nucleotides matching TRBD2. Germline-derived CDR1 and CDR2 are ENHRY and SYGVKD. The CDR3 is 16 residues long. Trimming cost V 2 bases and J 1 base; bases outside gene matches: 5. The CDR3 spells CAISEGPSGAQETQYF. The DNA of the CDR3 is TGTGCCATCAGTGAGGGCCCTAGCGGGGCCCAAGAGACCCAGTACTTC.

In its sample, this clone was seen a few times. The chain employs TRBV5-6 and TRBJ1-2; weak D call: TRBD1 (6 bases). V was clipped by 2 bases and J by 0 bases, with 11 bases between them. The CDR3 contains 15 residues. Germline-derived CDR1 and CDR2 are SGHDT and YYEEEE. This chain's CDR3 is CASSFMGGPNYGYTF. CDR3 DNA: TGTGCCAGCAGCTTTATGGGGGGGCCTAACTATGGCTACACCTTC.

The CDR3 DNA sequence: TGTGCCAGCAGTCCCCAAGGAGGGGCGATGGGTGGCTACACCTTC. It is translated as CASSPQGGAMGGYTF. The chain couples TRBV27 to TRBJ1-2, with D perhaps matching TRBD1 (5 bases). This CDR3 has 15 amino acids. CDR1 is MNHEY, CDR2 SMNVEV, per germline (reference sequence). V was clipped by 5 bases and J by 7 bases, with 20 bases between them.

CDR3 amino acids: CASSLDAWSSYNEQFF. The CDR3 nucleotides read TGTGCCAGCAGCTTAGATGCGTGGAGCTCCTACAATGAGCAGTTCTTC. This rearrangement joins TRBV11-3 to TRBJ2-1; D is ambiguous. In germline, CDR1 is SGHNT, CDR2 YENEEA. The CDR3 runs 16 residues. V lost 0 bases and J lost 0, with 9 bases in between.

The chain joins TRBV19 to TRBJ2-2; 9 bases line up with TRBD2. CDR1 LNHDA and CDR2 SQIVND come from the germline V gene (reference sequence). CDR3 length: 15 residues. With 5 bases clipped from V and 5 bases from J, the junction kept 6 bases outside the gene matches. The CDR3, as DNA: TGTGCCAGTAGTCAGAGCGGGGGGCCGACCGGGGAGCTGTTTTTT. Amino acid sequence: CASSQSGGPTGELFF.

The chain employs TRBV6-5 and TRBJ2-7; TRBD1 agrees at 7 bases. The J call may be faulty, since TRBJ2-1 better matches the DNA end. Germline V lookup: CDR1 MNHEY, CDR2 SVGAGI. The CDR3 extends over 15 amino acids. CDR3 in amino acids: CASRETGQLGNEQFF. CDR3 DNA: TGTGCCAGCAGGGAGACAGGGCAACTGGGCAATGAGCAGTTCTTC.

In the case of this clone: Other DNA sequences within the sample encode an identical CDR3. The gene calls are TRBV4-1 and TRBJ1-5, with D uncertain. V was trimmed by 2 bases and J by 3 bases, leaving 14 bases between them. Germline CDR1 is MGHRA and CDR2 is YSYEKL. There are 16 residues in the CDR3. The CDR3 sequence is CASSQNLNRDNQPQHF. The CDR3 DNA is TGCGCCAGCAGCCAAAACCTGAACAGAGACAATCAGCCCCAGCATTTT.

The sample holds one count of this clone. The CDR3 loop reads CSADRDGTEAFF. Written as DNA, the CDR3 is TGCAGCGCCGACAGGGATGGCACTGAAGCTTTCTTT. The chain links TRBV29-1 to TRBJ1-1; 7 positions agree with TRBD1. The CDR3 totals 12 residues. V lost 7 bases, J lost 4 bases, and 6 bases stayed unmatched. Germline CDR1 is SQVTM and CDR2 is ANQGSEA.

The chain recombines TRBV7-6 with TRBJ2-7; 13 nucleotides line up with TRBD2. V gave up 5 bases and J gave up 0 bases; unmatched junction bases: 10. This CDR3 has 18 residues. Germline lookup yields CDR1 SGHVS and CDR2 FNYEAQ. CDR3 amino acids: CASSPRTSGGASSYEQYF. The CDR3 DNA reads as TGTGCCAGCAGCCCAAGGACTAGCGGGGGAGCGAGCTCCTACGAGCAGTACTTC.

The chain joins TRBV27 to TRBJ1-2, with D possibly matching TRBD1 (6 bases). The CDR3 runs to 14 residues. The germline CDR1 and CDR2 sequences are MNHEY and SMNVEV (reference sequence). V lost 5 bases, J lost 9 bases, and 19 bases lay in between. The CDR3 DNA sequence: TGTGCCAGCAGTCCCTCCGGACAGTGGCTTCGCTACACCTTC. This sequence encodes CASSPSGQWLRYTF.

The V call is TRBV6-4, the J call TRBJ2-1; tentative D call: TRBD2 (6 bases). From germline, CDR1 is MRHNA and CDR2 SNTAGT. Deletions cut 3 bases from V and 1 base from J, with 13 bases between. The CDR3 totals 16 residues. In nucleotides, the CDR3 is TGTGCCAGCAGTGAAGAATGGGACTCATCCTACAATGAGCAGTTCTTC. Amino acid sequence: CASSEEWDSSYNEQFF.

This clone has more than one count but fewer than ten. This chain connects TRBV6-4 to TRBJ2-2; 7 bases align to TRBD2. V gave up 6 bases and J gave up 6 bases; unmatched junction bases: 10. The CDR3 contains 15 residues. The germline V gene encodes CDR1 MRHNA and CDR2 SNTAGT. The CDR3: CASSSGEELAGELFF. CDR3 nucleotide sequence: TGTGCCAGCAGCAGCGGGGAAGAGTTGGCCGGGGAGCTGTTTTTT.

The sample holds one count of this clone. J is TRBJ1-3 and V is TRBV10-3; TRBD1 might be the D (5 bases). The CDR3 spans 15 residues. Looked up from germline, CDR1 is ENHRY and CDR2 is SYGVKD. V was clipped by 0 bases and J by 4 bases, with 10 bases between them. In DNA, the CDR3 is TGTGCCATCAGTGAGTCGATCAGGGCGGGAAACACCATATATTTT. Its protein product is CAISESIRAGNTIYF.

The rearrangement uses TRBV28 and TRBJ1-2, with a possible D match to TRBD1 (6 bases). Germline lookup yields CDR1 MDHEN and CDR2 SYDVKM. The CDR3 runs 11 residues. Trimming removed 6 bases at V and 6 bases at J, with 8 bases between. CDR3 DNA sequence: TGTGCCAGCAGACGGACAGATGGCTACACCTTC. This codes for CASRRTDGYTF.

A single count supports this clone. The V gene is TRBV11-3, the J gene TRBJ2-3; perhaps TRBD2 as D (6 bases). V was pared by 4 bases and J by 2 bases, with 10 bases between. The CDR3 runs 14 residues. The germline V gene encodes CDR1 SGHNT and CDR2 YENEEA. CDR3 in DNA: TGTGCCAGCAGCTCTGGGGGGAACACAGATACGCAGTATTTT. Translation gives CASSSGGNTDTQYF.

The chain couples TRBV7-2 to TRBJ2-7; no clear D gene. V dropped 4 bases and J dropped 3 bases, with 16 bases sitting between them. Looked up from germline, CDR1 is SGHTA and CDR2 is FQGNSA. The CDR3 is 15 residues long. The CDR3 sequence is CASSYLPALRYEQYF. The CDR3 DNA sequence: TGTGCCAGCAGCTACCTCCCCGCGCTCCGCTACGAGCAGTACTTC.